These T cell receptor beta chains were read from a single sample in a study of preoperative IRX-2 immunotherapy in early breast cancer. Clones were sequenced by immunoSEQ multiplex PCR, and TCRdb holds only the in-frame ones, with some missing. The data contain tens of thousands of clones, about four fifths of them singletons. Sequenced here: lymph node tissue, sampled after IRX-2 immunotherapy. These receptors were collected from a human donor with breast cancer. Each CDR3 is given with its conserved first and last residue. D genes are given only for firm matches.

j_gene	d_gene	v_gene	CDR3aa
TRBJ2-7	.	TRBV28	CASSFRENYLSSYEQYF
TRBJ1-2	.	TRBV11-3	CASSSDAGLNYGYTF
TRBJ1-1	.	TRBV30	CAWSAQGGLSTEAFF
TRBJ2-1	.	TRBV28	CASSLGVLKTYNEQFF
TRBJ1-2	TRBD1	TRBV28	CASGQDRVGYGYTF
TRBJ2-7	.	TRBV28	CASSSPGINYEQYF
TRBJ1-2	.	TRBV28	CASSLGVIYGYTF
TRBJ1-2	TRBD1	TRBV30	CASDPDRGPNYGYTF
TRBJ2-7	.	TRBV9	CASSLVDSYEQYF
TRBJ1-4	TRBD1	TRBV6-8	CASRDPDRRKLFF
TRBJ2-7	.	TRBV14	CASSHTPYEQYF
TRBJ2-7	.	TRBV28	CASSLRISYEQYF
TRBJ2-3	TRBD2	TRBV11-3	CASTRSLGLATDTQYF
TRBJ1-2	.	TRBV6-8	CASSPSGTRERAYGYTF
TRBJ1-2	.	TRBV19	CASGRAGPTNYGYTF
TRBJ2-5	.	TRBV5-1	CASSLEFGGSQETQYF
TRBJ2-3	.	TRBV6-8	CASSVGGGVSTDTQYF
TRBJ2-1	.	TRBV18	CASSPAGYNEQFF
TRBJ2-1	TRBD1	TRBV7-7	CASSLRAGGPNEQFF
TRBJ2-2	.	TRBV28	CASNNLRGTGELFF
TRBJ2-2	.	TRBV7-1	CASSFRESTGELFF
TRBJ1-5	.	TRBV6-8	CASRPGRIGSNQPQHF
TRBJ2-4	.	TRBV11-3	CASSLEGGINIQYF
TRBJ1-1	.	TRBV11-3	CASSSTGVDLMDVNTEAFF
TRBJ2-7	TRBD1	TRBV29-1	CSVGTGGFSYEQYF
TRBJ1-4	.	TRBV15	CATSRDLSGSRASNEKLFF
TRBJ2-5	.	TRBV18	CASSPRSETQYF